These 14 T cell receptor beta chains share one sample of origin, sequenced in a study of CD8+ T cells in alopecia areata. Treatment given: oral pan-JAK inhibitor, 5-10 mg twice daily. Investigators isolated RNA and reverse transcribed it into cDNA to act as the sequencing template. TCRdb's table, derived via immunoSEQ multiplex PCR, lists solely in-frame clones and lacks some. The repertoire has about 150,000 clones, under 70% of them found once; the top ten carry approximately 0.9%. The sample was CD4+ T cells sorted from blood, taken at week 4, from a patient treated with tofacitinib. These receptor sequences come from a human donor with alopecia areata.

The J gene is TRBJ2-5, the V gene TRBV2; D is unclear. The CDR3 loop spans 11 amino acids. Deletions cut 6 bases from V and 5 bases from J, with 7 bases between. Per germline, CDR1 SNHLY and CDR2 FYNNEI. CDR3 sequence reads: CASRVFETQYF. DNA for the CDR3: TGTGCCAGCAGGGTATTTGAGACCCAGTACTTC.

The CDR3 DNA reads TGTGCCAGCAGTAGGGACAGGGGTGGCGCCGGGGAGCTGTTTTTT. It yields the protein CASSRDRGGAGELFF. V usage is TRBV7-2 and J usage is TRBJ2-2, with 10 bases identical to TRBD1. The length of the CDR3 is 15 residues. The germline gives CDR1 SGHTA, CDR2 FQGNSA. With 6 bases clipped from V and 6 bases from J, the junction kept 7 bases outside the gene matches.

The chain carries TRBV27 and TRBJ2-4; a possible D gene is TRBD1 (5 bases). CDR1 and CDR2 (germline): MNHEY, SMNVEV (reference sequence). The V end was cut by 2 bases, the J end by 0 bases, with 23 bases between. CDR3 size: 20 residues. CDR3 sequence (DNA): TGTGCCAGCAGTTTAAAAGGGGCGGCGTCGTCAGAAATAGCCAAAAACATTCAGTACTTC. Protein product: CASSLKGAASSEIAKNIQYF.

CDR3 protein: CSVGPGAKFHEQYF. CDR3 sequence (DNA): TGCAGCGTGGGGCCGGGGGCGAAATTCCACGAGCAGTACTTC. This sequence joins TRBV29-1 and TRBJ2-7; D tentatively fits TRBD1 or TRBD2 (6 bases each). V was trimmed by 6 bases and J by 5 bases, leaving 20 bases between them. This CDR3 region has 14 residues. CDR1 and CDR2 (germline): SQVTM, ANQGSEA.

Only one count was recorded for this clone. The chain uses TRBV9 and TRBJ1-2; D unclear. Looked up from germline, CDR1 is SGDLS and CDR2 is YYNGEE. CDR3 length: 14 amino acids. Trimming shortened V by 3 bases and J by 4 bases, and 13 bases separated the two germline ends. CDR3 coding DNA: TGTGCCAGCAGCGCCCTCGCTGGGCGCTATGGCTACACCTTC. Its translation is CASSALAGRYGYTF.

This chain joins TRBV27 and TRBJ2-2, with D unresolved. The V end lost 1 base, the J end lost 3 bases, and 12 bases lay between the germline ends. The CDR3 has 16 residues. Germline values: CDR1 MNHEY, CDR2 SMNVEV (reference sequence). The CDR3 is CASSLLGQQYTGELFF. The CDR3, as DNA: TGTGCCAGCAGTTTATTGGGTCAGCAATACACCGGGGAGCTGTTTTTT.

The V call is TRBV15, the J call TRBJ2-2; a possible D gene is TRBD2 (5 bases). V was clipped by 0 bases and J by 3 bases, with 17 bases between them. The CDR3 covers 18 residues. Germline V gives CDR1 LNHNV, CDR2 YYDKDF (reference sequence). CDR3 DNA: TGTGCCACCAGCAGAGATCGGAGGCAGGAAGGACACACCGGGGAGCTGTTTTTT. The encoded protein is CATSRDRRQEGHTGELFF.

This chain uses TRBV30 with TRBJ2-2; D call uncertain. Between the trimmed V and J ends, which lost 8 bases and 0 bases, there was a span of 16 bases. CDR1 GTSNPN and CDR2 SVGIG come from the germline V gene (reference sequence). This CDR3 is 15 amino acids long. The CDR3, as DNA: TGTGCCGCTCCTCCCGGCTCCGCGAACACCGGGGAGCTGTTTTTT. Translation gives CAAPPGSANTGELFF.

The chain couples TRBV30 to TRBJ1-2; D is uncertain. This CDR3 spans 12 amino acids. Between the trimmed V and J ends, which lost 4 bases and 5 bases, there was a span of 11 bases. Germline V gene lookup returns CDR1 GTSNPN and CDR2 SVGIG (reference sequence). The CDR3 loop is CAWTGVGYGYTF. The DNA of the CDR3 is TGTGCCTGGACTGGCGTTGGGTATGGCTACACCTTC.

This clone was recorded a few times. This CDR3 reads CAWSGGGPSYNSPLHF. Written as DNA, the CDR3 is TGTGCCTGGAGTGGAGGGGGCCCCTCCTATAATTCACCCCTCCACTTT. This chain uses TRBV30 with TRBJ1-6; 7 bases match TRBD1. Trimming took 1 base from V and 0 from J; bases not matched to a gene: 3. CDR3 length equals 16 residues. Germline CDR1 is GTSNPN and CDR2 is SVGIG (reference sequence). The variable domain in full, with the rest retrieved from reference TRBV30 and TRBJ1-6, is SQTIHQWPATLVQPVGSPLSLECTVEGTSNPNLYWYRQAAGRGLQLLFYSVGIGQISSEVPQNLSASRPQDRQFILSSKKLLLSDSGFYLCAWSGGGPSYNSPLHFGNGTRLTVT.

The chain carries TRBV6-5 and TRBJ2-3, with D perhaps assigned TRBD1 or TRBD2 (6 bases each). Trimming cost V 2 bases and J 3 bases, with 15 bases left between them. The germline V gene has CDR1 MNHEY and CDR2 SVGAGI. This CDR3 contains 16 residues. This chain's CDR3 is CASSYGHGGRTDTQYF. DNA for the CDR3: TGTGCCAGCAGTTACGGCCATGGGGGGCGGACAGATACGCAGTATTTT.

Comment on this clone: The same CDR3 arises from other DNA sequences in this sample as well. The V and J genes are TRBV9 and TRBJ2-5; perhaps TRBD2 as D (5 bases). CDR3 length: 12 amino acids. Germline V gene data show CDR1 as SGDLS and CDR2 as YYNGEE. Trimming shortened V by 0 bases and J by 5 bases, and 5 bases separated the two germline ends. The CDR3 region has the DNA TGTGCCAGCAGCGTAGCGGGGGAGACCCAGTACTTC. It encodes CASSVAGETQYF.

This chain connects TRBV9 to TRBJ1-2; no firm D call. CDR1 and CDR2 (germline): SGDLS, YYNGEE. The CDR3 runs 11 residues. The ends were cut back, 4 bases at V and 4 bases at J, with 5 bases in the middle. CDR3: CASSHLYGYTF. The CDR3 DNA reads as TGTGCCAGCAGCCACCTCTATGGCTACACCTTC.

This chain links TRBV19 with TRBJ2-5, with 8 bases matching TRBD1. V was pared by 7 bases and J by 4 bases, with 5 bases of the junction left unmatched. Per germline, CDR1 LNHDA and CDR2 SQIVND (reference sequence). The CDR3 totals 13 residues. CDR3 nucleotides: TGTGCCAGTACGCAGGGGGCGGCAGAGACCCAGTACTTC. This gives the protein CASTQGAAETQYF.